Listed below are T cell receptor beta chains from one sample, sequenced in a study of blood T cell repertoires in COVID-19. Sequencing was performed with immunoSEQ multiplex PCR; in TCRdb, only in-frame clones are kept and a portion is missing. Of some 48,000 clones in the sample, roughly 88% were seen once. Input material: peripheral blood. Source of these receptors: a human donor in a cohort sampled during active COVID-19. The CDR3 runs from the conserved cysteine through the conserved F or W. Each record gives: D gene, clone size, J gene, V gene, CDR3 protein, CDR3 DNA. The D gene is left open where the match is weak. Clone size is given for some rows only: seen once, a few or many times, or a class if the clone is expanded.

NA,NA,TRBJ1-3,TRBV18,CASSPLDWQSGNTIYF,TGTGCCAGCTCACCCCTAGACTGGCAATCTGGAAACACCATATATTTT
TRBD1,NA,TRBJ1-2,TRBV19,CASSTGGLPYGYTF,TGTGCCAGTAGTACAGGGGGCTTACCCTATGGCTACACCTTC
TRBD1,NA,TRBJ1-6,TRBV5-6,CASTPQGGWNSPLHF,TGTGCCAGCACCCCTCAGGGGGGCTGGAATTCACCCCTCCACTTT
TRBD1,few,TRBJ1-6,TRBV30,CASTGTGDPGGNSPLHF,TGTGCCTCGACCGGGACAGGGGACCCGGGGGGTAATTCACCCCTCCACTTT
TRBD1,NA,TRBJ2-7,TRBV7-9,CASSSRQGAWEQYF,TGTGCCAGCAGCTCAAGACAGGGGGCTTGGGAGCAGTACTTC
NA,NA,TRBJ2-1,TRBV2,CASNNQGAWDEQFF,TGTGCCAGCAATAACCAAGGGGCGTGGGATGAGCAGTTCTTC
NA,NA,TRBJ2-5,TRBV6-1,CASSEMPRDLETQYF,TGTGCCAGCAGTGAAATGCCTCGAGATCTAGAGACCCAGTACTTC
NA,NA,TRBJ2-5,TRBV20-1,CSASFGGTTETQYF,TGCAGTGCTAGTTTCGGGGGTACAACGGAGACCCAGTACTTC
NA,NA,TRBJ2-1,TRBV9,CASSTRLVGDEQFF,TGTGCCAGCAGCACCAGACTAGTAGGTGATGAGCAGTTCTTC
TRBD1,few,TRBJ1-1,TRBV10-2,CASSDSRDRLNTEAFF,TGCGCCAGCAGTGACAGCAGGGACAGATTAAACACTGAAGCTTTCTTT
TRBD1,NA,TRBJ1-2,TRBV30,CAWQKGTGDYGYTF,TGTGCCTGGCAGAAAGGGACAGGGGACTATGGCTACACCTTC
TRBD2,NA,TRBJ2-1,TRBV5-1,CASSLATSGVYNEQFF,TGCGCCAGCAGCTTAGCAACTAGCGGGGTCTACAATGAGCAGTTCTTC
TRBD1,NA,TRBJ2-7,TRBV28,CASSSRDRGAYEQYF,TGTGCCAGCAGCTCACGGGACAGGGGTGCCTACGAGCAGTACTTC
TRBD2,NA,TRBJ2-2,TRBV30,CAWSVGAGVNTGELFF,TGTGCCTGGAGTGTAGGAGCGGGGGTGAACACCGGGGAGCTGTTTTTT
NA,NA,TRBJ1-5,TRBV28,CASSSSGADNQPQHF,TGTGCCAGCAGTTCGTCAGGGGCCGACAATCAGCCCCAGCATTTT
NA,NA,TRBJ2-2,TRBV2,CARGQLNTGELFF,TGTGCCAGAGGACAGTTGAACACCGGGGAGCTGTTTTTT